This TCR beta chain was sequenced in a study of blood T cell repertoires in COVID-19. TCRdb keeps only in-frame clones here, not all; method: immunoSEQ multiplex PCR. Here the sample spans about 430,000 clones, 88% being singletons. The CDR3 extends over 13 amino acids. Germline assignment: CDR1 SGHDT and CDR2 YYEEEE. V was cut by 4 bases and J by 1 base, with 8 bases left in between. A word on this clone: Other DNA sequences within the sample encode an identical CDR3.

Sample: PBMCs or T cells enriched from blood (not recorded which). This sequence joins TRBV5-6 and TRBJ1-1; no firm D call. This receptor was obtained from a woman between 18 and 30 years old who had been exposed to COVID-19. The CDR3 here is CASSLAGNTEAFF. CDR3 DNA sequence: TGTGCCAGCAGCCTGGCAGGGAACACTGAAGCTTTCTTT.